Each of the 28 T cell receptor beta chains below was sequenced from the same sample in a study of OX40 agonist ivuxolimab in advanced cancers. Profiling relied on immunoSEQ multiplex PCR, and the TCRdb table lists in-frame clones only, not all of them. Of roughly 38,000 clones detected, approximately 86% appear once; the ten largest clones hold under 2%. Here the sequenced sample was CD4+ or CD8+ T cells sorted from blood, taken in a trial of the OX40 agonist ivuxolimab. The receptor source for this set is an adult with an advanced solid tumor such as melanoma, head and neck, liver or kidney cancer.

This clone was seen a few times. DNA of the CDR3: TGTGCCAGCACCACTTTAAGCGGGGGCATCCTCAACACCGGGGAGCTGTTTTTT. Translating gives CASTTLSGGILNTGELFF. V usage is TRBV9 and J usage is TRBJ2-2, with 8 bases identical to TRBD2. Germline V CDR1 and CDR2: SGDLS, YYNGEE. CDR3 length: 18 residues. V lost 6 bases and J lost 2; bases outside the gene matches: 15.

The J gene is TRBJ2-1, the V gene TRBV7-2; no clear D. From germline, CDR1 is SGHTA and CDR2 FQGNSA. Trimming removed 8 bases at V and 4 bases at J, with 6 bases between. The CDR3 runs to 11 residues. CDR3 residues: CASAPYNEQFF. The CDR3, as DNA: TGTGCCAGCGCTCCATACAATGAGCAGTTCTTC. Complete variable domain (other parts from reference TRBV7-2 and TRBJ2-1): GAGVSQSPSNKVTEKGKDVELRCDPISGHTALYWYRQSLGQGLEFLIYFQGNSAPDKSGLPSDRFSAERTGGSVSTLTIQRTQQEDSAVYLCASAPYNEQFFGPGTRLTVL.

J is TRBJ1-4 and V is TRBV28; D remains unclear. V dropped 6 bases and J dropped 5 bases, with 7 bases sitting between them. Germline V gives CDR1 MDHEN, CDR2 SYDVKM. The CDR3 runs 12 residues. This CDR3 is CASRITNEKLFF. In DNA form, the CDR3 reads TGTGCCAGCAGAATTACGAATGAAAAACTGTTTTTT.

The chain recombines TRBV29-1 with TRBJ1-1, with unresolved D. CDR1 is SQVTM and CDR2 is ANQGSEA in the germline V gene. Trimming took 3 bases from V and 1 from J, leaving 9 bases between them. This CDR3 region has 13 residues. The CDR3 region is CSVDVTGNTEAFF. In DNA, the CDR3 is TGCAGCGTTGATGTCACGGGGAACACTGAAGCTTTCTTT. Filled out from reference TRBV29-1 and TRBJ1-1, the complete variable domain reads SAVISQKPSRDICQRGTSLTIQCQVDSQVTMMFWYRQQPGQSLTLIATANQGSEATYESGFVIDKFPISRPNLTFSTLTVSNMSPEDSSIYLCSVDVTGNTEAFFGQGTRLTVV.

This chain connects TRBV11-2 to TRBJ2-1, with D maybe TRBD2 (5 bases). The V end lost 3 bases, the J end lost 4 bases, and 10 bases lay between the germline ends. The germline CDR1 and CDR2 sequences are SGHAT and FQNNGV. The CDR3 contains 14 residues. In DNA, the CDR3 is TGTGCCAGCAGCTTCGGCGGGCTGTACAATGAGCAGTTCTTC. This translates into CASSFGGLYNEQFF.

This clone occurred once. Here the CDR3 DNA reads TGTGCCCGGATTAACAAGGGGAGGGGAACTGAAGCTTTCTTT. Its translation is CARINKGRGTEAFF. The V gene is TRBV30, the J gene TRBJ1-1, with D perhaps matching TRBD1 (5 bases). V dropped 8 bases and J dropped 5 bases, with 21 bases sitting between them. Germline V CDR1 and CDR2: GTSNPN, SVGIG (reference sequence). This CDR3 is built from 14 residues. The variable domain in full, completed from reference TRBV30 and TRBJ1-1, reads SQTIHQWPATLVQPVGSPLSLECTVEGTSNPNLYWYRQAAGRGLQLLFYSVGIGQISSEVPQNLSASRPQDRQFILSSKKLLLSDSGFYLCARINKGRGTEAFFGQGTRLTVV.

This clone was detected only once. The chain is built from TRBV7-2 and TRBJ1-1; 7 bases line up with TRBD1. The germline V gene has CDR1 SGHTA and CDR2 FQGNSA. This CDR3 region has 14 residues. Losses at the gene ends were 4 bases for V and 4 bases for J; bases not matched to a gene: 6. CDR3 in amino acids: CASSWGRGGTEAFF. CDR3 DNA sequence: TGTGCCAGCAGCTGGGGCAGGGGGGGCACTGAAGCTTTCTTT.

CDR3 sequence (DNA): TGTGCCAGCAGGCGTCGGACCGGGGAGCTGTTTTTT. Translation gives CASRRRTGELFF. The chain recombines TRBV6-5 with TRBJ2-2; D is ambiguous. CDR3 size: 12 residues. Germline loops: CDR1 MNHEY, CDR2 SVGAGI. V dropped 6 bases and J dropped 5 bases, with 7 bases sitting between them.

The chain joins TRBV6-5 to TRBJ1-5; the D is unclear. Germline CDR1 and CDR2: MNHEY and SVGAGI. Trimming took 0 bases from V and 7 from J, leaving 13 bases between them. The CDR3 runs 15 residues. CDR3 DNA: TGTGCCAGCAGTTACTCATCGGGGTTGGGACAGCCCCAGCATTTT. The encoded protein is CASSYSSGLGQPQHF.

Comments on this clone: This specimen includes other DNA sequences encoding the same CDR3. The chain recombines TRBV7-2 with TRBJ1-6; D gene unclear. V shed 8 bases and J shed 6 bases, with 20 bases lying between them. Germline lookup yields CDR1 SGHTA and CDR2 FQGNSA. The CDR3 spans 16 residues. The CDR3 sequence: CASSLWGTALNSPLHF. CDR3 nucleotide sequence: TGTGCCAGCTCCCTGTGGGGTACGGCCCTTAATTCACCCCTCCACTTT. The variable domain in full, completed from reference TRBV7-2 and TRBJ1-6, reads GAGVSQSPSNKVTEKGKDVELRCDPISGHTALYWYRQSLGQGLEFLIYFQGNSAPDKSGLPSDRFSAERTGGSVSTLTIQRTQQEDSAVYLCASSLWGTALNSPLHFGNGTRLTVT.

The rearrangement joins TRBV27 to TRBJ2-2, with a tentative D call TRBD2 (7 bases). The CDR3 consists of 16 residues. CDR1 and CDR2 (germline): MNHEY, SMNVEV (reference sequence). V lost 8 bases and J lost 6, with 22 bases in between. CDR3 sequence (DNA): TGTGCCAGCTCCATTGGGGGGGGCCCGTTTCCCGGGGAGCTGTTTTTT. Protein: CASSIGGGPFPGELFF.

The chain combines TRBV2 with TRBJ1-2; 9 bases line up with TRBD1. From germline, CDR1 is SNHLY and CDR2 FYNNEI. The CDR3 sequence is 12 residues long. With 8 bases clipped from V and 5 bases from J, the junction kept 3 bases outside the gene matches. The CDR3 coding sequence is TGTGCCAGCCGGGACAGGGCTTATGGCTACACCTTC. This gives the protein CASRDRAYGYTF.

V gene TRBV5-1 combines with J gene TRBJ1-1, with no clear D. Trimming pared 5 bases from V and 3 bases from J, leaving 17 bases between. Germline assignment: CDR1 SGHRS and CDR2 YFSETQ. CDR3 length equals 15 residues. CDR3 region: CASSGSSYFYTEAFF. DNA for the CDR3: TGCGCCAGCAGTGGCAGCTCATACTTCTACACTGAAGCTTTCTTT.

The rearrangement joins TRBV5-1 to TRBJ2-2, with D hard to call. Per the germline V gene, CDR1 is SGHRS and CDR2 is YFSETQ. CDR3 length: 15 amino acids. Deletions cut 0 bases from V and 1 base from J, with 7 bases between. CDR3 sequence reads: CASSLELGNTGELFF. CDR3 bases: TGCGCCAGCAGCTTGGAGTTAGGGAACACCGGGGAGCTGTTTTTT.

This chain links TRBV7-9 with TRBJ2-2; TRBD1 aligns across 8 bases. This CDR3 has 16 residues. The V gene end was trimmed by 4 bases and the J gene end by 5 bases; junction bases not matched to a gene: 9. Germline V gene sequence: CDR1 SEHNR, CDR2 FQNEAQ (reference sequence). The DNA for the CDR3 is TGTGCCAGCAGCTCACCCCGGACAGGGTTAACCGGGGAGCTGTTTTTT. It is translated as CASSSPRTGLTGELFF.

In this sample, this clone turned up once. This sequence joins TRBV7-2 and TRBJ2-7; tentative D call: TRBD2 (5 bases). Per germline, CDR1 SGHTA and CDR2 FQGNSA. The CDR3 runs 15 residues. V dropped 3 bases and J dropped 3 bases, with 15 bases sitting between them. Here the CDR3 DNA reads TGTGCCAGCAGCTTTTCTTTTGACGGAGGCTACGAGCAGTACTTC. Translated, it gives CASSFSFDGGYEQYF. Together with reference TRBV7-2 and TRBJ2-7, the CDR3 gives the full variable domain: GAGVSQSPSNKVTEKGKDVELRCDPISGHTALYWYRQSLGQGLEFLIYFQGNSAPDKSGLPSDRFSAERTGGSVSTLTIQRTQQEDSAVYLCASSFSFDGGYEQYFGPGTRLTVT.

The chain uses TRBV7-3 and TRBJ2-5; 8 nucleotides align to TRBD1. V lost 5 bases and J lost 5; bases outside the gene matches: 4. The germline V gene has CDR1 SGHTA and CDR2 FQGTGA. This CDR3 is built from 13 residues. CDR3 in amino acids: CASSQGAGETQYF. The CDR3 DNA is TGTGCCAGCAGCCAGGGGGCTGGGGAGACCCAGTACTTC.

This clone was seen once. The V gene is TRBV6-6, the J gene TRBJ1-5; perhaps TRBD1 as D (5 bases). Germline CDR1 reads MNHNY; CDR2 reads SVGAGI (reference sequence). Deletions cut 2 bases from V and 3 bases from J, with 8 bases between. The CDR3 sequence is 14 residues long. CDR3 nucleotides: TGTGCCAGCAGTTACGTGGGGGACAATCAGCCCCAGCATTTT. Amino acids: CASSYVGDNQPQHF.

The genes are TRBV25-1 and TRBJ1-1; D is unresolved. The CDR3 sequence is 13 residues long. V was shortened by 6 bases and J by 6 bases, with 14 bases between the two germline ends. CDR1 is MGHDK and CDR2 is SYGVNS in the germline V gene. The CDR3, as DNA: TGTGCCAGCAGGTTTCTGACTGGGGCTGAAGCTTTCTTT. Translating it yields CASRFLTGAEAFF.

The CDR3 DNA follows: TGTGCCAGTCTCGAAAGACCCTCAGGGTACAATGAGCAGTTCTTC. It yields the protein CASLERPSGYNEQFF. The chain couples TRBV2 to TRBJ2-1; D is possibly TRBD1 (5 bases). Trimming pared 9 bases from V and 4 bases from J, leaving 19 bases between. This CDR3 is built from 15 residues. CDR1 is SNHLY, CDR2 FYNNEI, per germline.

The chain links TRBV9 to TRBJ1-5; D uncertain. CDR1 and CDR2 (germline): SGDLS, YYNGEE. The CDR3 length is 14 residues. With 0 bases removed from V and 7 bases from J, the gap between germline ends came to 11 bases. In nucleotides, the CDR3 is TGTGCCAGCAGCGTAGGCTCAGGAGGGCAGCCCCAGCATTTT. Encoded protein: CASSVGSGGQPQHF.

V is TRBV5-1 and J is TRBJ1-1, with TRBD1 identical over 9 bases. The CDR3 covers 14 residues. CDR1 is SGHRS and CDR2 is YFSETQ in the germline V gene. Unmatched junction bases numbered 5, after V lost 4 bases and J lost 4 bases. CDR3 amino acids: CASSAQGAGTEAFF. The CDR3 DNA sequence: TGCGCCAGCAGCGCACAGGGGGCGGGCACTGAAGCTTTCTTT.

J is TRBJ2-1 and V is TRBV9; D gene unclear. V lost 0 bases and J lost 6, with 13 bases in between. Germline CDR1 reads SGDLS; CDR2 reads YYNGEE. The CDR3 spans 15 residues. The CDR3: CASSVAPGMANEQFF. CDR3 DNA: TGTGCCAGCAGCGTAGCTCCAGGAATGGCCAATGAGCAGTTCTTC.

This chain uses TRBV7-9 with TRBJ1-1; possibly TRBD1 for D (5 bases). Germline CDR1 is SEHNR and CDR2 is FQNEAQ (reference sequence). The germline V and J ends were trimmed by 5 bases and 5 bases, with 18 bases remaining between them. The length of the CDR3 is 15 residues. This CDR3 reads CASSTGGMGFTEAFF. Here the CDR3 DNA reads TGTGCCAGCAGCACGGGGGGGATGGGTTTTACTGAAGCTTTCTTT.

The chain couples TRBV11-3 to TRBJ2-1; TRBD2 aligns across 11 bases. This CDR3 contains 16 residues. V was pared by 0 bases and J by 10 bases, with 8 bases of the junction left unmatched. Germline lookup yields CDR1 SGHNT and CDR2 YENEEA. This CDR3 reads CASSLDLSGGAVEQFF. CDR3 coding DNA: TGTGCCAGCAGCTTAGATCTTAGCGGGGGGGCCGTAGAGCAGTTCTTC. The full variable domain, its missing parts supplied by reference TRBV11-3 and TRBJ2-1, is EAGVVQSPRYKIIEKKQPVAFWCNPISGHNTLYWYLQNLGQGPELLIRYENEEAVDDSQLPKDRFSAERLKGVDSTLKIQPAELGDSAVYLCASSLDLSGGAVEQFFGPGTRLTVL.

This clone turned up a few times. V and J are TRBV20-1 and TRBJ1-1; D is unresolved. Trimming removed 3 bases at V and 11 bases at J, with 10 bases between. The CDR3 is 10 amino acids. Looked up from germline, CDR1 is DFQATT and CDR2 is SNEGSKA (reference sequence). CDR3 in DNA: TGCAGTGCTAGTCTTTTGTGGGCTTTCTTT. This codes for CSASLLWAFF.

The chain couples TRBV5-1 to TRBJ2-7, with D possibly matching TRBD2 (5 bases). Germline V CDR1 and CDR2: SGHRS, YFSETQ. The CDR3 has 13 amino acids. V shed 3 bases and J shed 10 bases, with 17 bases lying between them. As DNA, the CDR3 is TGCGCCAGCAGCTCCGAGCTCGGGATACCCCAGTACTTC. Translated: CASSSELGIPQYF.

The V call is TRBV7-9, the J call TRBJ1-2; 7 bases line up with TRBD1. V trimming: 4 bases; J trimming: 1 base; junction bases outside the gene matches: 3. From germline, CDR1 is SEHNR and CDR2 FQNEAQ (reference sequence). This CDR3 region has 14 residues. This CDR3 is CASSSRGFNYGYTF. The CDR3 DNA reads TGTGCCAGCAGCTCCAGGGGGTTTAACTATGGCTACACCTTC.